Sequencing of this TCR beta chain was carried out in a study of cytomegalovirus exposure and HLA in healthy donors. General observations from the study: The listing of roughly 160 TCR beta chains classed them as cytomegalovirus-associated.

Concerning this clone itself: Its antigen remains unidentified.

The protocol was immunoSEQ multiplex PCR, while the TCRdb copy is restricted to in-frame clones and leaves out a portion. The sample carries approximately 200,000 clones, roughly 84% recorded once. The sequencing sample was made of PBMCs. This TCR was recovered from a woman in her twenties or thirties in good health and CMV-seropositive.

The CDR3 spells CASSAGGTGELFF. The CDR3 DNA reads TGTGCCAGCAGTGCGGGAGGTACCGGGGAGCTGTTTTTT. This chain connects TRBV2 to TRBJ2-2; 7 positions agree with TRBD2. J was trimmed by 5 bases and V by 4 bases; bases with no gene match: 1. The germline V gene encodes CDR1 SNHLY and CDR2 FYNNEI. The CDR3 covers 13 residues.